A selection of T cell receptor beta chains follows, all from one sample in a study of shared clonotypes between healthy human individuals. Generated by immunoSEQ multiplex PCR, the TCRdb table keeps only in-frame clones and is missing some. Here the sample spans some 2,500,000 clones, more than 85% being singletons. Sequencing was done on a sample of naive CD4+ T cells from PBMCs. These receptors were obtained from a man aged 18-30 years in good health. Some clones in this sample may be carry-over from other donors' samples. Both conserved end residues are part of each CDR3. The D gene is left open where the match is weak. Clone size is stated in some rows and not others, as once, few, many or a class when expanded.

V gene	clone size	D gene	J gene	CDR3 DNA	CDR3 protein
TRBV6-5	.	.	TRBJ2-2	TGTGCCAGCAGGCAGTTGTACACCGGGGAGCTGTTTTTT	CASRQLYTGELFF
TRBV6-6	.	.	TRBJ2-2	TGTGCCAGCAGTGCGGGGCGACTTACCGGGGAGCTGTTTTTT	CASSAGRLTGELFF
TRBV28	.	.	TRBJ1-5	TGTGCCAGCAGTTTACAGGGACCTAGCAATCAGCCCCAGCATTTT	CASSLQGPSNQPQHF
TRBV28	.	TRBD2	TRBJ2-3	TGTGCCAGCAGTTCCATAGCGGGGGGAGGAGCAGATACGCAGTATTTT	CASSSIAGGGADTQYF
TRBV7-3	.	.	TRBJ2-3	TGTGCCAGCAGCTCCTTTACGACAGATACGCAGTATTTT	CASSSFTTDTQYF
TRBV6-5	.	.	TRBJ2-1	TGTGCCAGCAGCAGGTTGGGGTCCTACAATGAGCAGTTCTTC	CASSRLGSYNEQFF
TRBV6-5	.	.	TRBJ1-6	TGTGCCAGCAGCTACCACGGGGCCTTGGCTAATTCACCCCTCCACTTT	CASSYHGALANSPLHF
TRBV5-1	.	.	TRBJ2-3	TGCGCCAGCAGCTCGACACCGGCAGATACGCAGTATTTT	CASSSTPADTQYF
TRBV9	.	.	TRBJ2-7	TGTGCCAGCAGCGTAGCCGTAGCTGCCTATCCCCACGAGCAGTACTTC	CASSVAVAAYPHEQYF
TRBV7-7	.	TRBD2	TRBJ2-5	TGTGCCAGCACCAAGCGGGAGAGGGAGACCCAGTACTTC	CASTKRERETQYF
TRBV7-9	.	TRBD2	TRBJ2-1	TGTGCCAGCAGCTTAATAGGACTAGTAGACAATGAGCAGTTCTTC	CASSLIGLVDNEQFF
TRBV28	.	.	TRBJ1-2	TGTGCCAGCAGCCAGCTACTGGGGGTCAGGGGCTCGGATGGCTACACCTTC	CASSQLLGVRGSDGYTF
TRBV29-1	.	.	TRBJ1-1	TGCAGCGTTGAAGCCTCGACAATATTAGACACTGAAGCTTTCTTT	CSVEASTILDTEAFF
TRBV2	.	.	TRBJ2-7	TGTGCCAGCAGTCGCGGCCCCTACGAGCAGTACTTC	CASSRGPYEQYF
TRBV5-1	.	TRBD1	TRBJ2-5	TGCGCCAGCAGCAAAGGGACAGGGGCTCAAGAGACCCAGTACTTC	CASSKGTGAQETQYF
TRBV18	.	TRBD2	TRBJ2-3	TGTGCCAGCCTGGGGCTAGCGGGATTCTCAGATACGCAGTATTTT	CASLGLAGFSDTQYF
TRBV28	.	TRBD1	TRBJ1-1	TGTGCCAGCAGCTCAGGGGGCGTGAAGGGAACTGAAGCTTTCTTT	CASSSGGVKGTEAFF
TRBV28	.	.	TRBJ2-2	TGTGCCAGCAGGGGGAGCGCGAACACCGGGGAGCTGTTTTTT	CASRGSANTGELFF
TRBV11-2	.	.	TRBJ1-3	TGTGCCAGCAGCTTAACAGGCGGAAACACCATATATTTT	CASSLTGGNTIYF
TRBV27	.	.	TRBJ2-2	TGTGCCAGCAGTATCACAGGGCGACCCGGGGAGCTGTTTTTT	CASSITGRPGELFF
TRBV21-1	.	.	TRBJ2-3	TGTGCCAGCAGCAATCCGAGACTAGCGGGAGGAACAGATACGCAGTATTTT	CASSNPRLAGGTDTQYF
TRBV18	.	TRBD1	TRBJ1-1	TGTGCCAGCTCACCTCTGGGACAGGGTAGGAACACTGAAGCTTTCTTT	CASSPLGQGRNTEAFF
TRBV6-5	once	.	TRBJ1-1	TGTGCCAGCAGTTCTGTGTCCCCGAGAGGGGAAGCTTTCTTT	CASSSVSPRGEAFF
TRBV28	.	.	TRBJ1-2	TGTGCCAGCAGTCCCCCAGCGGCTAACTATGGCTACACCTTC	CASSPPAANYGYTF
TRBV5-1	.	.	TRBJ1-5	TGCGCCAGCAGCTTGGAATCGGCTGCTCAGCCCCAGCATTTT	CASSLESAAQPQHF
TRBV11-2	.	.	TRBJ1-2	TGTGCCAGCAGCCCCCCGGGGAGGAGCTATGGCTACACCTTC	CASSPPGRSYGYTF
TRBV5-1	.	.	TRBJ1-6	TGCGCCAGCAGCTTGGCGGGACTCGGATCACCCCTCCACTTT	CASSLAGLGSPLHF
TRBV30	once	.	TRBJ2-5	TGTGCCTGGAGCATCAAAACGGGGTTTCAAGAGACCCAGTACTTC	CAWSIKTGFQETQYF
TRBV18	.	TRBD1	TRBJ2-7	TGTGCCAGCTCACCACCGTTCGGACAGGGTCACGAGCAGTACTTC	CASSPPFGQGHEQYF
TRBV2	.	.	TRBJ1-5	TGTGCCAGCAACGTCCGGGGCAATCAGCCCCAGCATTTT	CASNVRGNQPQHF
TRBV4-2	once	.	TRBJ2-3	TGTGCCAGCAGCCAAGATTTGACAGGAGCCACCACAGATACGCAGTATTTT	CASSQDLTGATTDTQYF
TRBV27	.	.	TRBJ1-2	TGTGCCAGCAGTGCTGTTGAAACGGGCTATGGCTACACCTTC	CASSAVETGYGYTF
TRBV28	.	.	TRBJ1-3	TGTGCCAGCAGGACACTTGAAAACACCATATATTTT	CASRTLENTIYF
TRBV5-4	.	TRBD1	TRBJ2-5	TGTGCCAGCAGCTTAGGCTCCCCAGGGGGAGAGACCCAGTACTTC	CASSLGSPGGETQYF
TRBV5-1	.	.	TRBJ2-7	TGCGCCAGCAGCTTGGAGTCCAGGACCGAGCAGTACTTC	CASSLESRTEQYF
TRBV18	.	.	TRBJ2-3	TGTGCCAGCTCACCAGGGGTGGGAACAGATACGCAGTATTTT	CASSPGVGTDTQYF
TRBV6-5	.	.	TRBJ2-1	TGTGCCAGCAGCCGCATAGCGGAATCCTACAATGAGCAGTTCTTC	CASSRIAESYNEQFF
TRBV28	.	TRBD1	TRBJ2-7	TGTGCCAGCAGTTTATTTGGGGGGACAGGGGGATACGAGCAGTACTTC	CASSLFGGTGGYEQYF
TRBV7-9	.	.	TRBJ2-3	TGTGCCAGCAGCTTAGCGGACCTCACGGGAGATACGCAGTATTTT	CASSLADLTGDTQYF
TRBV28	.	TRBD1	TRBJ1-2	TGTGCCAGCAGTTTAGTGGGACAGGGGGCCGGCTACACCTTC	CASSLVGQGAGYTF
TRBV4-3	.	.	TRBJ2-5	TGCGCCAGCAGCCAACATTCAAATTCCAAGACCCAGTACTTC	CASSQHSNSKTQYF
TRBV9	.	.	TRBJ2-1	TGTGCCAGCAGCGTTAATGAGGGGAGCTCCTACAATGAGCAGTTCTTC	CASSVNEGSSYNEQFF
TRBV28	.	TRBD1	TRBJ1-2	TGTGCCAGCAGTGTGACAGGGGACCGGGGCTACACCTTC	CASSVTGDRGYTF
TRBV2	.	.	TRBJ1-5	TGTGCCAGCACAGGGGAAATCAATCAGCCCCAGCATTTT	CASTGEINQPQHF
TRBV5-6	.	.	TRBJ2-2	TGTGCCAGCAGCTTGGGACGGGGCGAGAACACCGGGGAGCTGTTTTTT	CASSLGRGENTGELFF
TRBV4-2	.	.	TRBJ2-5	TGTGCCAGCAGCCAAGCCCGAGGAGACCCCTACTTC	CASSQARGDPYF
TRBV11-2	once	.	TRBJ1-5	TGTGCCAGCAGCTTAGAAAGCAATCAGCCCCAGCATTTT	CASSLESNQPQHF
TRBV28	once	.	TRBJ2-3	TGTGCCAGCAGTAATCAGCTGCCGGGGCCCGGCCCAGATACGCAGTATTTT	CASSNQLPGPGPDTQYF
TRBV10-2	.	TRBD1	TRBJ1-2	TGCGCCAGCAGTTCCCTACAGGGGGTCCATGGCTACACCTTC	CASSSLQGVHGYTF
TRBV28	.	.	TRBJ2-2	TGTGCCAGCAGGGGTAGCACCGGGGAGCTGTTTTTT	CASRGSTGELFF
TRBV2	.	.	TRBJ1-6	TGTGCCAGCAGTGAACTTCGGCAGCCACTCGGGAATTCACCCCTCCACTTT	CASSELRQPLGNSPLHF